The 27 T cell receptor beta chains listed next were all sequenced from one sample in a study of blood T cell repertoires in COVID-19. Produced via immunoSEQ multiplex PCR; TCRdb's table is partial and in-frame only. The sample contains 150,000 to 200,000 clones, 81% of which appear only once. The sequenced material came from peripheral blood. Receptors were obtained from a man between 60 and 70 years old with active or convalescent COVID-19.

The CDR3 loop reads CASSLEAIGDSGNTIYF. The DNA of the CDR3 is TGTGCCAGCAGCTTAGAAGCCATAGGGGACTCTGGAAACACCATATATTTT. The chain couples TRBV13 to TRBJ1-3, with D possibly TRBD1 on 5 matching bases. V lost 1 base to trimming and J lost 0 bases, with 13 bases between them. The CDR3 has 17 residues. In germline, CDR1 is PRHDT, CDR2 FYEKMQ (reference sequence).

The chain links TRBV19 to TRBJ2-1, with 7 bases matching TRBD2. After removal of 6 bases from V and 4 bases from J, the junction contained 9 bases not matched to a gene. This CDR3 has 15 residues. Germline CDR1 reads LNHDA; CDR2 reads SQIVND (reference sequence). CDR3 in DNA: TGTGCCAGTAGGGAGTGGACTAGTAGATACAATGAGCAGTTCTTC. This gives the protein CASREWTSRYNEQFF.

The chain has TRBV9 and TRBJ1-3; the D gene is possibly TRBD1 (5 bases). Germline CDR1 reads SGDLS; CDR2 reads YYNGEE. CDR3 size: 16 residues. The V end lost 3 bases, the J end lost 0 bases, and 13 bases lay between the germline ends. CDR3 in DNA: TGTGCCAGCAGCGCCCACGGAAGGGGCTCTGGAAACACCATATATTTT. Residues: CASSAHGRGSGNTIYF.

The chain links TRBV6-5 to TRBJ2-7; 10 nucleotides agree with TRBD2. Germline V CDR1 and CDR2: MNHEY, SVGAGI. The CDR3 has 14 amino acids. V dropped 7 bases and J dropped 4; count of bases not matched to a gene: 7. The chain's CDR3 is CASMSGRAPYEQYF. CDR3 coding DNA: TGTGCCAGCATGAGCGGGAGGGCCCCTTACGAGCAGTACTTC.

DNA for the CDR3: TGTGCCAGCAGCCTGTATCTAGCGGGAGGGGAGGGCAAAAACATTCAGTACTTC. This codes for CASSLYLAGGEGKNIQYF. This chain uses TRBV3-1 (or the pseudogene TRBV3-2) with TRBJ2-4, with 12 bases lining up with TRBD2. CDR3 length: 18 amino acids. Germline CDR1 and CDR2: LGHDT and YNNKEL (reference sequence). Trimming cost V 4 bases and J 3 bases; bases outside gene matches: 10.

The chain uses TRBV3-1 (or the pseudogene TRBV3-2) and TRBJ2-5, with 8 bases matching TRBD1. V lost 4 bases and J lost 5; bases outside the gene matches: 3. The CDR3 sequence is 13 residues long. CDR1 and CDR2 from the germline V gene are LGHDT and YNNKEL (reference sequence). DNA of the CDR3: TGTGCCAGCAGCCTTAACAGGGGGGAGACCCAGTACTTC. It encodes CASSLNRGETQYF.

The chain couples TRBV4-1 to TRBJ2-5, with 8 bases aligning to TRBD2. The trim removed 7 bases at V and 5 bases at J, leaving 12 bases unmatched. Germline loops: CDR1 MGHRA, CDR2 YSYEKL. The CDR3 is made up of 15 amino acids. The CDR3 spells CASNWRGARGETQYF. The CDR3 nucleotides read TGCGCCAGCAATTGGCGGGGGGCTCGAGGGGAGACCCAGTACTTC.

V and J are TRBV6-5 and TRBJ2-5; 7 nucleotides match TRBD1. The ends lost 0 bases at V and 1 base at J; junction bases unmatched: 5. Per germline, CDR1 MNHEY and CDR2 SVGAGI. The CDR3 consists of 16 residues. CDR3 sequence reads: CASSYSPGDSQETQYF. The DNA for the CDR3 is TGTGCCAGCAGTTACTCCCCTGGGGACAGCCAAGAGACCCAGTACTTC.

This chain connects TRBV6-6 to TRBJ2-7; a weak D match, TRBD1 (7 bases). CDR1 is MNHNY, CDR2 SVGAGI, per germline (reference sequence). The CDR3 runs to 16 residues. Trimming cost V 6 bases and J 0 bases, with 18 bases left between them. The CDR3 DNA is TGTGCCAGCAGCTTTGGAGGGGGCGCCGACTCCTACGAGCAGTACTTC. It is translated as CASSFGGGADSYEQYF.

V is TRBV18 and J is TRBJ2-2; possibly TRBD1 for D (6 bases). The CDR3 sequence is 16 residues long. The germline V gene has CDR1 KGHSH and CDR2 LQKENI. The germline V and J ends were trimmed by 3 bases and 5 bases, with 16 bases remaining between them. The DNA for the CDR3 is TGTGCCAGCTCACCGGGGACACAGAGGGGAACCGGGGAGCTGTTTTTT. Encoded protein: CASSPGTQRGTGELFF.

V is TRBV24-1 and J is TRBJ1-1, with 7 bases lining up with TRBD1. Trimming at V came to 7 bases and at J to 5 bases, leaving 0 bases not matched to a gene. Germline CDR1 KGHDR, CDR2 SFDVKD. The CDR3 has 11 amino acids. CDR3 loop: CATRQGTEAFF. The CDR3 bases are TGTGCCACCAGACAGGGGACTGAAGCTTTCTTT.

This rearrangement joins TRBV7-2 to TRBJ1-1; TRBD1 matches at 7 bases. This CDR3 is 15 amino acids long. Germline CDR1 is SGHTA and CDR2 is FQGNSA. The J segment lost 5 bases and the V segment lost 1 base, leaving 7 bases of the junction unmatched. The CDR3 sequence: CASSLGAQGRTEAFF. The DNA of the CDR3 is TGTGCCAGCAGCTTAGGTGCACAGGGGCGTACTGAAGCTTTCTTT.

This clone was found a few times. The chain uses TRBV11-2 and TRBJ1-1; a weak D match, TRBD1 (6 bases). Germline values: CDR1 SGHAT, CDR2 FQNNGV. The CDR3 extends over 14 amino acids. Trimming cost V 3 bases and J 1 base, with 9 bases left between them. The CDR3 loop is CASSLGGGNTEAFF. In nucleotides, the CDR3 is TGTGCCAGCAGCTTGGGAGGGGGGAACACTGAAGCTTTCTTT.

The chain is built from TRBV20-1 and TRBJ2-7, with 10 bases fitting TRBD2. CDR3 length: 14 residues. Trimming took 3 bases from V and 2 from J; bases not matched to a gene: 4. Looked up from germline, CDR1 is DFQATT and CDR2 is SNEGSKA (reference sequence). In DNA form, the CDR3 reads TGCAGTGCTAGTGGACTAGCGGAGACCTACGAGCAGTACTTC. It yields the protein CSASGLAETYEQYF.

Points on this clone: Other nucleotide sequences from this sample produce the same CDR3. The CDR3 DNA reads TGCGCCAGCAGCTCCGGGACAGGGTCCTACGAGCAGTACTTC. Its translation is CASSSGTGSYEQYF. The chain couples TRBV5-1 to TRBJ2-7, with TRBD1 matching over 9 bases. Trimming took 3 bases from V and 1 from J; bases not matched to a gene: 2. CDR3 length: 14 amino acids. Looked up from germline, CDR1 is SGHRS and CDR2 is YFSETQ.

V gene TRBV6-4 combines with J gene TRBJ1-2; the D gene is possibly TRBD1 (5 bases). V dropped 7 bases and J dropped 2 bases, with 23 bases sitting between them. CDR3 length: 17 residues. Germline-derived CDR1 and CDR2 are MRHNA and SNTAGT. The CDR3 DNA reads TGTGCCAGCACGACGCAGGGCGCCTTCCTACTAAACTATGGCTACACCTTC. It encodes CASTTQGAFLLNYGYTF.

The rearrangement links TRBV4-1 to TRBJ2-7, with 8 positions matching TRBD1. Germline CDR1 MGHRA, CDR2 YSYEKL. The V segment lost 4 bases and the J segment 2 bases; nucleotides outside the gene matches: 22. This CDR3 contains 20 residues. The CDR3 region has the DNA TGCGCCAGCAGCCTCGGTCACGGGGACAGGAATAACCCTCCCACCTACGAGCAGTACTTC. Protein product: CASSLGHGDRNNPPTYEQYF.

The chain carries TRBV5-6 and TRBJ2-7; D perhaps matches TRBD1 (6 bases). The germline gives CDR1 SGHDT, CDR2 YYEEEE. The CDR3 consists of 13 residues. V dropped 4 bases and J dropped 2 bases, with 10 bases sitting between them. The CDR3 DNA follows: TGTGCCAGCAGCCCACAGGGTCCCTACGAGCAGTACTTC. Translating gives CASSPQGPYEQYF.

The CDR3 coding sequence is TGCGCCAGCAGCCTGGGACAGGATAAAGAGACCCAGTACTTC. Translated, it gives CASSLGQDKETQYF. The chain carries TRBV4-1 and TRBJ2-5; 8 bases fit TRBD1. Germline CDR1 and CDR2: MGHRA and YSYEKL. V lost 4 bases to trimming and J lost 3 bases; unmatched junction nucleotides: 4. The CDR3 runs to 14 residues.

The chain combines TRBV6-2 or TRBV6-3 with TRBJ1-5; TRBD1 is a possible D gene (6 bases). V was pared by 0 bases and J by 1 base, with 13 bases between. The CDR3 covers 17 residues. Germline CDR1 reads MNHEY; CDR2 reads SVGEGT. The CDR3: CASSYSSSGGSNQPQHF. The CDR3 coding sequence is TGTGCCAGCAGTTACTCCTCCTCTGGGGGCAGCAATCAGCCCCAGCATTTT.

This sequence joins TRBV19 and TRBJ1-2, with TRBD1 identical over 7 bases. Unmatched junction bases numbered 9, after V lost 7 bases and J lost 4 bases. The CDR3 length is 14 residues. Germline loops: CDR1 LNHDA, CDR2 SQIVND (reference sequence). The chain's CDR3 is CASTQGDKRYGYTF. DNA for the CDR3: TGTGCCAGTACCCAGGGGGACAAGCGCTATGGCTACACCTTC.

This sequence joins TRBV7-9 and TRBJ1-1, with TRBD1 matching over 8 bases. Germline values: CDR1 SEHNR, CDR2 FQNEAQ (reference sequence). CDR3 length equals 15 residues. The V segment lost 3 bases and the J segment 0 bases; nucleotides outside the gene matches: 3. The CDR3 sequence: CASSLETGVNTEAFF. Here the CDR3 DNA reads TGTGCCAGCAGCTTGGAGACAGGGGTGAACACTGAAGCTTTCTTT. Full variable domain (rest looked up from reference TRBV7-9 and TRBJ1-1): DTGVSQNPRHKITKRGQNVTFRCDPISEHNRLYWYRQTLGQGPEFLTYFQNEAQLEKSRLLSDRFSAERPKGSFSTLEIQRTEQGDSAMYLCASSLETGVNTEAFFGQGTRLTVV.

The J gene is TRBJ1-1, the V gene TRBV6-5; D remains ambiguous. The ends were cut back, 8 bases at V and 1 base at J, with 11 bases in the middle. The CDR3 runs to 13 residues. Germline values: CDR1 MNHEY, CDR2 SVGAGI. The CDR3 bases are TGTGCCAGCTGCGGAAGATCGAACACTGAAGCTTTCTTT. This sequence encodes CASCGRSNTEAFF.

This chain joins TRBV28 and TRBJ2-3, with a possible D match to TRBD1 (7 bases). CDR3 size: 17 residues. The V and J ends lost 2 bases and 4 bases respectively, with 19 bases between them. Germline CDR1 MDHEN, CDR2 SYDVKM. The CDR3 loop is CASSLRQGGMVSDTQYF. In DNA form, the CDR3 reads TGTGCCAGCAGTTTACGACAGGGAGGCATGGTGTCAGATACGCAGTATTTT.

The chain carries TRBV7-3 and TRBJ2-1; 10 bases are shared with TRBD1. The V gene end was trimmed by 5 bases and the J gene end by 7 bases; junction bases not matched to a gene: 5. The germline V gene has CDR1 SGHTA and CDR2 FQGTGA. The CDR3 is 14 amino acids. The CDR3, as DNA: TGTGCCAGCAGCCACGACAGGGGGCGGAATGAGCAGTTCTTC. Amino acid sequence: CASSHDRGRNEQFF.

The CDR3 DNA reads as TGTGCCACCAGTGATTACAGGGCTAACTATGGCTACACCTTC. It specifies CATSDYRANYGYTF. This chain uses TRBV24-1 with TRBJ1-2; tentative D call: TRBD1 (6 bases). The CDR3 is 14 residues long. The germline CDR1 and CDR2 sequences are KGHDR and SFDVKD. Trimming left V 2 bases short and J 0 bases short, with 6 bases between.

The rearrangement uses TRBV11-1 and TRBJ2-5; D might be TRBD2 (7 bases). Germline CDR1 is SGHAT and CDR2 is FQDESV (reference sequence). Between the trimmed V and J ends, which lost 5 bases and 5 bases, there was a span of 15 bases. The CDR3 covers 14 residues. CDR3 DNA sequence: TGTGCCAGCAGCCAAGGGGGGGCTCGGGAGACCCAGTACTTC. As protein: CASSQGGARETQYF.